A single sample gave rise to the 28 T cell receptor beta chains below, sequenced in a study of graft-versus-host responses after intestinal transplantation. The method was immunoSEQ multiplex PCR; TCRdb's version includes in-frame clones alone and lacks a portion of them. Among tens of thousands of clones listed, around 83% were seen once. The antigens for these receptors are not known. Sample: unstimulated CD8+ T cells sorted from spleen or lymph node cells, taken before intestinal transplant. The receptors come from a human donor who received an intestinal transplant.

The CDR3 is CASSQAGPVEAFF. CDR3 nucleotides: TGTGCCAGCAGCCAAGCTGGGCCGGTAGAAGCTTTCTTT. The J gene is TRBJ1-1, the V gene TRBV14; D unclear. Per the germline V gene, CDR1 is SGHDN and CDR2 is FVKESK. The CDR3 sequence is 13 residues long. With 1 base removed from V and 8 bases from J, the gap between germline ends came to 11 bases.

The chain links TRBV7-9 to TRBJ2-3; unclear D gene. Germline V CDR1 and CDR2: SEHNR, FQNEAQ (reference sequence). The CDR3 consists of 13 residues. Trimming left V 1 base short and J 4 bases short, with 6 bases between. The chain's CDR3 is CASSLEGSDTQYF. CDR3 in DNA: TGTGCCAGCAGCTTAGAAGGGTCAGATACGCAGTATTTT.

This chain links TRBV5-1 with TRBJ2-2; TRBD1 might be the D (6 bases). Trimming removed 0 bases at V and 6 bases at J, with 9 bases between. The CDR3 is 14 amino acids. CDR1 and CDR2 (germline): SGHRS, YFSETQ. The CDR3 nucleotides are TGCGCCAGCAGCTTGGGCAGGGGAGCCGGGGAGCTGTTTTTT. It encodes CASSLGRGAGELFF.

The chain links TRBV5-6 to TRBJ2-7, with 10 bases aligning to TRBD1. The CDR3 has 14 residues. V trimming: 2 bases; J trimming: 2 bases; junction bases outside the gene matches: 1. CDR1 is SGHDT, CDR2 YYEEEE, per germline. The DNA of the CDR3 is TGTGCCAGCAGCTTCGGGACAGGGGCCTACGAGCAGTACTTC. Protein product: CASSFGTGAYEQYF.

The chain links TRBV7-8 to TRBJ2-5; D is possibly TRBD2 (6 bases). The germline gives CDR1 SGHVS, CDR2 FQNEAQ. Trimming shortened V by 1 base and J by 0 bases, and 18 bases separated the two germline ends. The CDR3 runs 18 residues. This CDR3 is CASSLDVWGGIDQETQYF. DNA of the CDR3: TGTGCCAGCAGCTTAGATGTTTGGGGCGGGATAGACCAAGAGACCCAGTACTTC.

This chain connects TRBV10-1 to TRBJ2-7; 9 bases map to TRBD1. CDR3 length: 13 amino acids. Germline-derived CDR1 and CDR2 are WNHNN and SYGVQD (reference sequence). After removal of 6 bases from V and 2 bases from J, the junction contained 2 bases not matched to a gene. The CDR3 DNA follows: TGCGCCAGCAGGGACAGGGGCGCCTACGAGCAGTACTTC. Its translation is CASRDRGAYEQYF.

This chain uses TRBV28 with TRBJ2-4, with 7 bases fitting TRBD2. CDR1 and CDR2 (germline): MDHEN, SYDVKM. The ends lost 6 bases at V and 0 bases at J; junction bases unmatched: 5. The CDR3 is 15 residues long. DNA of the CDR3: TGTGCCAGCAGAAAGTGGGGGGGAGCCAAAAACATTCAGTACTTC. Its translation is CASRKWGGAKNIQYF.

This sequence joins TRBV2 and TRBJ2-3, with TRBD2 as a possible D gene (5 bases). In germline, CDR1 is SNHLY, CDR2 FYNNEI. The CDR3 is 12 residues long. Trimming stripped 4 bases from V and 5 bases from J, with 7 bases between. The CDR3 is CASSVGLDTQYF. The CDR3, as DNA: TGTGCCAGCAGTGTCGGACTAGATACGCAGTATTTT.

This clone has only a few counts. The chain is built from TRBV5-4 and TRBJ1-2, with D unclear. Germline CDR1 reads SGHNT; CDR2 reads YYREEE (reference sequence). Trimming took 0 bases from V and 6 from J, leaving 9 bases between them. The CDR3 loop spans 13 amino acids. The CDR3 loop is CASSLGWGNGYTF. Written as DNA, the CDR3 is TGTGCCAGCAGCTTGGGGTGGGGTAATGGCTACACCTTC.

The chain joins TRBV7-9 to TRBJ1-1, with TRBD1 matching 7 bases. CDR3 length: 14 residues. V dropped 5 bases and J dropped 6; count of bases not matched to a gene: 9. The germline CDR1 and CDR2 sequences are SEHNR and FQNEAQ (reference sequence). The CDR3 nucleotides read TGTGCCAGCAGCCCGCAACAGGGGTGGGCTGAAGCTTTCTTT. Its translation: CASSPQQGWAEAFF. Variable domain in full (rest from reference TRBV7-9 and TRBJ1-1): DTGVSQNPRHKITKRGQNVTFRCDPISEHNRLYWYRQTLGQGPEFLTYFQNEAQLEKSRLLSDRFSAERPKGSFSTLEIQRTEQGDSAMYLCASSPQQGWAEAFFGQGTRLTVV.

The V gene is TRBV27, the J gene TRBJ2-7, with D perhaps matching TRBD2 (7 bases). The V end was cut by 5 bases, the J end by 2 bases, with 10 bases between. The CDR3 length is 13 residues. Germline loops: CDR1 MNHEY, CDR2 SMNVEV (reference sequence). CDR3 protein: CASSGGAPYEQYF. The CDR3 region has the DNA TGTGCCAGCAGTGGGGGGGCCCCCTACGAGCAGTACTTC.

This chain uses TRBV2 with TRBJ1-4, with 7 bases matching TRBD1. In germline, CDR1 is SNHLY, CDR2 FYNNEI. V lost 6 bases, J lost 4 bases, and 26 bases stayed unmatched. The CDR3 spans 21 residues. The CDR3 DNA follows: TGTGCCAGCAGGGGTGACAGGGCCCTGCTTACCTACCCTCCGATTAATGAAAAACTGTTTTTT. Translated: CASRGDRALLTYPPINEKLFF.

This chain joins TRBV19 and TRBJ2-5, with 12 bases fitting TRBD1. The trim removed 4 bases at V and 3 bases at J, leaving 6 bases unmatched. The CDR3 has 16 amino acids. Germline values: CDR1 LNHDA, CDR2 SQIVND (reference sequence). The CDR3 sequence: CASSNWDRGRKETQYF. The CDR3 DNA reads TGTGCCAGTAGTAACTGGGACAGGGGGCGCAAAGAGACCCAGTACTTC.

This clone has more than one count but fewer than ten. For the CDR3, the DNA is TGTGCCAGCAGCGCGTTGGGGAACAGGGACCCCTATGGCTACACCTTC. It is translated as CASSALGNRDPYGYTF. This rearrangement joins TRBV7-3 to TRBJ1-2; D might be TRBD1 (6 bases). Germline V gene sequence: CDR1 SGHTA, CDR2 FQGTGA. The CDR3 runs 16 residues. Trimming cost V 5 bases and J 4 bases, with 20 bases left between them.

The V call is TRBV6-5, the J call TRBJ2-1; D assignment may be TRBD1 or TRBD2 (5 bases each). V gave up 8 bases and J gave up 7 bases, with 9 bases separating them. The length of the CDR3 is 11 residues. Germline lookup yields CDR1 MNHEY and CDR2 SVGAGI. The CDR3 loop reads CASLEGNEQFF. CDR3 DNA: TGTGCCAGCCTCGAGGGGAATGAGCAGTTCTTC.

This clone was seen a single time. This chain links TRBV7-9 with TRBJ2-5; the D is unclear. Trimming took off 1 base at V and 2 bases at J, with 8 bases between the two ends. Germline CDR1 is SEHNR and CDR2 is FQNEAQ (reference sequence). The CDR3 is 14 residues long. The CDR3 nucleotides are TGTGCCAGCAGCTTAGAAGTCTTTCAAGAGACCCAGTACTTC. Residues: CASSLEVFQETQYF.

The rearrangement uses TRBV10-3 and TRBJ1-4; D perhaps matches TRBD1 (5 bases). CDR1 is ENHRY, CDR2 SYGVKD, per germline. The CDR3 is 16 residues long. V lost 4 bases, J lost 8 bases, and 20 bases lay in between. CDR3 sequence reads: CAISAGGSALEEKLFF. CDR3 sequence (DNA): TGTGCCATCAGTGCGGGGGGGTCGGCCTTGGAAGAAAAACTGTTTTTT.

V is TRBV18 and J is TRBJ2-7; D is uncertain. Trimming cost V 1 base and J 1 base, with 8 bases left between them. Germline V gives CDR1 KGHSH, CDR2 LQKENI. This CDR3 region has 14 residues. The CDR3 DNA reads as TGTGCCAGCTCACCACGCCACAGATCCTACGAGCAGTACTTC. It translates to CASSPRHRSYEQYF.

This clone was seen only a few times. The V gene is TRBV6-5, the J gene TRBJ2-5; D gene ambiguous. With 0 bases removed from V and 4 bases from J, the gap between germline ends came to 12 bases. CDR3 length: 15 amino acids. Germline V lookup: CDR1 MNHEY, CDR2 SVGAGI. This chain's CDR3 is CASSYSNLVGETQYF. CDR3 bases: TGTGCCAGCAGTTACTCGAACTTGGTGGGAGAGACCCAGTACTTC.

The chain couples TRBV6-1 to TRBJ2-2, with 10 bases aligning to TRBD2. Germline CDR1 reads MNHNS; CDR2 reads SASEGT. V lost 6 bases to trimming and J lost 6 bases; unmatched junction nucleotides: 7. The CDR3 runs 15 residues. In nucleotides, the CDR3 is TGTGCCAGCAGCCCCGTGAGCGGGGGGGCCGGGGAGCTGTTTTTT. Its protein product is CASSPVSGGAGELFF.

This clone was counted between two and nine times. This chain links TRBV12-2 with TRBJ2-1; the table gives TRBD2 as D, unverified against the DNA. TRBV12-2 is deemed a pseudogene. This CDR3 has 15 amino acids. The DNA of the CDR3 is TGTGCAAGTCGCTTACGTCCGGGACTGCACAATGAGCAGTTCTTC. Residues: CASRLRPGLHNEQFF.

J is TRBJ1-1 and V is TRBV27, with a tentative D call TRBD1 (5 bases). The germline V and J ends were trimmed by 3 bases and 0 bases, with 8 bases remaining between them. Looked up from germline, CDR1 is MNHEY and CDR2 is SMNVEV (reference sequence). The CDR3 contains 14 residues. The CDR3 loop is CASSFGTVNTEAFF. The CDR3 DNA sequence: TGTGCCAGCAGTTTTGGGACGGTGAACACTGAAGCTTTCTTT.

This chain joins TRBV7-9 and TRBJ1-4, with D unresolved. Germline V CDR1 and CDR2: SEHNR, FQNEAQ (reference sequence). This CDR3 region has 15 residues. Deletions cut 2 bases from V and 3 bases from J, with 10 bases between. This chain's CDR3 is CASSLRDKPNEKLFF. DNA of the CDR3: TGTGCCAGCAGCTTACGTGACAAGCCTAATGAAAAACTGTTTTTT. Based on the CDR3 plus reference TRBV7-9 and TRBJ1-4, the full variable domain is DTGVSQNPRHKITKRGQNVTFRCDPISEHNRLYWYRQTLGQGPEFLTYFQNEAQLEKSRLLSDRFSAERPKGSFSTLEIQRTEQGDSAMYLCASSLRDKPNEKLFFGSGTQLSVL.

The CDR3 sequence is CASSITEILNQPQHF. CDR3 DNA sequence: TGTGCCAGTAGTATTACGGAAATCCTCAATCAGCCCCAGCATTTT. The chain employs TRBV19 and TRBJ1-5; unclear D gene. V was trimmed by 3 bases and J by 3 bases, leaving 12 bases between them. CDR3 length: 15 amino acids. Germline values: CDR1 LNHDA, CDR2 SQIVND (reference sequence).

Comments on this clone: Since the CDR3 does not end with the conserved phenylalanine or tryptophan, this likely comes from a read error. No DNA is shown, since the ends of the CDR3 on it are uncertain; the CDR3 is the one TCRdb lists. The chain has TRBV15 and TRBJ1-6. CDR1 is LNHNV, CDR2 YYDKDF, per germline (reference sequence). The CDR3 length equals 11 residues, ends included. The CDR3: CATSRALGGRE.

The genes are TRBV2 and TRBJ1-2; TRBD1 might be the D (6 bases). The germline V and J ends were trimmed by 3 bases and 1 base, with 15 bases remaining between them. The CDR3 has 16 amino acids. CDR1 and CDR2 (germline): SNHLY, FYNNEI. The CDR3 region is CASSDPGHNFNYGYTF. As DNA, the CDR3 is TGTGCCAGCAGTGACCCGGGACACAATTTTAACTATGGCTACACCTTC. The full variable domain, rest sourced from reference TRBV2 and TRBJ1-2, is EPEVTQTPSHQVTQMGQEVILRCVPISNHLYFYWYRQILGQKVEFLVSFYNNEISEKSEIFDDQFSVERPDGSNFTLKIRSTKLEDSAMYFCASSDPGHNFNYGYTFGSGTRLTVV.

The V gene is TRBV5-5, the J gene TRBJ2-7; 8 bases fit TRBD1. The trim removed 4 bases at V and 2 bases at J, leaving 5 bases unmatched. Germline CDR1 is SGHKS and CDR2 is YYEKEE (reference sequence). The CDR3 totals 14 residues. The DNA for the CDR3 is TGTGCCAGCAGCGCCGGGACAGGCACCTACGAGCAGTACTTC. Its translation is CASSAGTGTYEQYF.

A single count supports this clone. The J gene is TRBJ2-3, the V gene TRBV7-6, with D maybe TRBD2 (7 bases). The CDR3 runs 16 residues. In germline, CDR1 is SGHVS, CDR2 FNYEAQ. The V end was cut by 1 base, the J end by 0 bases, with 11 bases between. Here the CDR3 reads CASSLDAGASTDTQYF. As DNA, the CDR3 is TGTGCCAGCAGCTTAGATGCGGGGGCTAGCACAGATACGCAGTATTTT.